Each of the 10 T cell receptor beta chains below was sequenced from the same sample in a study of blood T cell repertoires in COVID-19. Clones were sequenced by immunoSEQ multiplex PCR, and TCRdb holds only the in-frame ones, with some missing. The table includes approximately 210,000 clones, approximately 80% detected once. Specimen: PBMCs or T cells enriched from blood (not recorded which). The source of these receptors is a man aged 25 to 45 with acute COVID-19.

CDR3 loop: CASSRDISYEQYF. The CDR3 DNA sequence: TGTGCCAGCAGTCGGGACATCTCCTACGAGCAGTACTTC. V is TRBV4-2 and J is TRBJ2-7; D is perhaps TRBD1 (6 bases). V lost 6 bases and J 0 bases, leaving 9 bases between the germline ends. Germline V gene lookup returns CDR1 LGHNA and CDR2 YNFKEQ. The CDR3 spans 13 residues.

The gene calls are TRBV24-1 and TRBJ2-2, with a tentative D call TRBD1 (6 bases). Germline V gene lookup returns CDR1 KGHDR and CDR2 SFDVKD. The V gene lost 0 bases and the J gene lost 1 base, with 20 bases spanning the gap. This CDR3 region has 20 residues. The CDR3 DNA is TGTGCCACCAGTGATTTGGGGCTTGGTAAAATACAGGGGAACACCGGGGAGCTGTTTTTT. Encoded protein: CATSDLGLGKIQGNTGELFF.

The chain is built from TRBV19 and TRBJ1-1; D may be TRBD1 (6 bases). The CDR3 is made up of 14 amino acids. Trimming took off 7 bases at V and 6 bases at J, with 18 bases between the two ends. CDR1 is LNHDA and CDR2 is SQIVND in the germline V gene (reference sequence). The CDR3 sequence is CASTKRGALAEAFF. The CDR3 nucleotides read TGTGCCAGTACCAAACGGGGGGCACTGGCTGAAGCTTTCTTT.

This rearrangement joins TRBV5-1 to TRBJ2-1; perhaps TRBD2 as D (7 bases). CDR3 length equals 15 residues. Deletions cut 7 bases from V and 2 bases from J, with 16 bases between. The germline CDR1 and CDR2 sequences are SGHRS and YFSETQ. CDR3 region: CASYGGGATYNEQFF. The CDR3 DNA reads as TGCGCCAGCTACGGAGGGGGGGCTACCTACAATGAGCAGTTCTTC.

V gene TRBV5-1 combines with J gene TRBJ2-1, with TRBD1 matching over 10 bases. The CDR3 has 15 residues. V was clipped by 6 bases and J by 8 bases; unmatched bases: 11. The V gene's germline CDR1 is SGHRS and CDR2 YFSETQ. The DNA of the CDR3 is TGCGCCAGCACCGGGACAGGGGAAAGAGGGGATGAGCAGTTCTTC. Translation gives CASTGTGERGDEQFF.

The chain employs TRBV5-4 and TRBJ2-3, with TRBD2 identical over 9 bases. The CDR3 sequence is 19 residues long. Germline V gene data show CDR1 as SGHNT and CDR2 as YYREEE (reference sequence). The junction had 16 bases not matched to a gene; V was cut back by 4 bases and J by 1 base. Written as DNA, the CDR3 is TGTGCCAGCAGCGACATCCCGGGACTAGCAATCCTTGGCACAGATACGCAGTATTTT. Protein sequence: CASSDIPGLAILGTDTQYF.

This clone was counted only a few times. The chain carries TRBV7-9 and TRBJ1-1, with D perhaps TRBD1 (6 bases). The CDR3 covers 16 residues. Germline V gene sequence: CDR1 SEHNR, CDR2 FQNEAQ (reference sequence). V lost 7 bases to trimming and J lost 6 bases, with 24 bases between them. For the CDR3, the DNA is TGTGCCAGCATCCCAGGTCCAGGGGCGAGGTTGGCTGAAGCTTTCTTT. This codes for CASIPGPGARLAEAFF.

The chain links TRBV5-1 to TRBJ1-5; TRBD1 agrees at 7 bases. CDR3 length: 15 residues. Germline CDR1 is SGHRS and CDR2 is YFSETQ. V was clipped by 2 bases and J by 2 bases; unmatched bases: 4. The CDR3 coding sequence is TGCGCCAGCAGCTTCTCCGGACAGGGCAATCAGCCCCAGCATTTT. Encoded protein: CASSFSGQGNQPQHF.

The CDR3 here is CASSPRQAGGGTEAFF. CDR3 nucleotides: TGCGCCAGCAGCCCTCGACAGGCAGGTGGCGGCACTGAAGCTTTCTTT. The chain uses TRBV4-1 and TRBJ1-1; D possibly corresponds to TRBD1 (6 bases). Per germline, CDR1 MGHRA and CDR2 YSYEKL. V was shortened by 4 bases and J by 4 bases, with 19 bases between the two germline ends. The CDR3 length is 16 residues.

The chain joins TRBV6-2 or TRBV6-3 to TRBJ1-5; D ambiguous. From germline, CDR1 is MNHEY and CDR2 SVGEGT. The CDR3 runs 13 residues. V was cut by 2 bases and J by 8 bases, with 10 bases left in between. The CDR3 sequence: CASSYRWEKPQHF. In DNA form, the CDR3 reads TGTGCCAGCAGTTACAGGTGGGAGAAGCCCCAGCATTTT.